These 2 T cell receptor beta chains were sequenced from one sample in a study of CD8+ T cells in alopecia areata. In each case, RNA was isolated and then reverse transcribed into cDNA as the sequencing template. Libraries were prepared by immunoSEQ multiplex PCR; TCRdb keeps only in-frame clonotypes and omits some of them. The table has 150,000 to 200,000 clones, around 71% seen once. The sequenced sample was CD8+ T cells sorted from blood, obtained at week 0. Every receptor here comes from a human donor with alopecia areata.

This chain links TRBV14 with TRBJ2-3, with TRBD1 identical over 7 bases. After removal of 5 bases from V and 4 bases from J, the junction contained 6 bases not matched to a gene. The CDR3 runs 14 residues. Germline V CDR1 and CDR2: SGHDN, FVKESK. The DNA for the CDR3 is TGTGCCAGCAGCGGACAGGAAGGTCCAGATACGCAGTATTTT. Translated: CASSGQEGPDTQYF.

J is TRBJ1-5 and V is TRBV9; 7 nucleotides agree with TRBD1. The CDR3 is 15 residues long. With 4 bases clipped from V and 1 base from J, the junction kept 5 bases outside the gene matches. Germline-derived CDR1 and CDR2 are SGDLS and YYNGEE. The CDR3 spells CASSPGGGSNQPQHF. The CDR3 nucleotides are TGTGCCAGCAGCCCAGGGGGAGGGAGCAATCAGCCCCAGCATTTT.